One and the same sample provided the 20 T cell receptor beta chains below, sequenced in a study of blood T cell repertoires in COVID-19. Method: immunoSEQ multiplex PCR; TCRdb's copy keeps in-frame clones and lacks some. Found here are 45,000 to 65,000 clones, 80% to 90% of them singletons; the top ten hold approximately 3.5%. The sequencing sample was made of peripheral blood. The receptors derive from a human donor in a cohort sampled during active COVID-19.

This chain uses TRBV7-6 with TRBJ2-2; 12 bases align to TRBD2. The CDR3 is 16 residues long. The germline V gene encodes CDR1 SGHVS and CDR2 FNYEAQ. Losses at the gene ends were 1 base for V and 7 bases for J; bases not matched to a gene: 4. CDR3 DNA sequence: TGTGCCAGCAGCTTAGTTGGACTAGCGGGGATCGGGGAGCTGTTTTTT. Translating it yields CASSLVGLAGIGELFF.

This clone occurred a few times. This chain connects TRBV3-1 (or the pseudogene TRBV3-2) to TRBJ1-5, with unresolved D. This CDR3 region has 15 residues. Germline CDR1 is LGHDT and CDR2 is YNNKEL (reference sequence). V was pared by 1 base and J by 4 bases, with 11 bases between. The CDR3 reads CASSQGSAANQPQHF. The CDR3 bases are TGTGCCAGCAGCCAAGGGTCTGCCGCGAATCAGCCCCAGCATTTT.

This chain links TRBV27 with TRBJ2-7, with a possible D match to TRBD1 (6 bases). V was pared by 3 bases and J by 2 bases, with 11 bases between. The length of the CDR3 is 14 residues. Germline CDR1 is MNHEY and CDR2 is SMNVEV (reference sequence). DNA of the CDR3: TGTGCCAGCAGTTTCGGGCAGGGGCCCTACGAGCAGTACTTC. Amino acid sequence: CASSFGQGPYEQYF.

This clone was counted between two and nine times. The CDR3 loop reads CASRPSRGNTIYF. The CDR3 DNA reads TGTGCCAGCAGGCCTTCCAGGGGAAACACCATATATTTT. The genes are TRBV2 and TRBJ1-3; no firm D call. Trimming cost V 6 bases and J 4 bases, with 10 bases left between them. The CDR3 is 13 residues long. Germline V CDR1 and CDR2: SNHLY, FYNNEI.

The sample holds one count of this clone. V is TRBV6-4 and J is TRBJ1-1; 7 bases align to TRBD1. Germline V gives CDR1 MRHNA, CDR2 SNTAGT. The CDR3 extends over 15 amino acids. V lost 6 bases, J lost 0 bases, and 7 bases stayed unmatched. CDR3 residues: CASRDEGAMNTEAFF. For the CDR3, the DNA is TGTGCCAGCAGGGACGAGGGGGCCATGAACACTGAAGCTTTCTTT.

This chain joins TRBV19 and TRBJ2-3; D is unresolved. Germline V gene data show CDR1 as LNHDA and CDR2 as SQIVND (reference sequence). The CDR3 has 15 amino acids. The V end lost 6 bases, the J end lost 6 bases, and 19 bases lay between the germline ends. The CDR3 region is CASSLDLVGADTQYF. CDR3 DNA sequence: TGTGCCAGTAGCCTCGACCTCGTAGGAGCGGATACGCAGTATTTT. The variable domain in full, completed from reference TRBV19 and TRBJ2-3, reads DGGITQSPKYLFRKEGQNVTLSCEQNLNHDAMYWYRQDPGQGLRLIYYSQIVNDFQKGDIAEGYSVSREKKESFPLTVTSAQKNPTAFYLCASSLDLVGADTQYFGPGTRLTVL.

This chain links TRBV7-2 with TRBJ2-5, with D possibly being TRBD2 (6 bases). CDR3 length equals 14 residues. CDR1 and CDR2 (germline): SGHTA, FQGNSA. The germline V and J ends were trimmed by 4 bases and 7 bases, with 16 bases remaining between them. The CDR3 DNA reads TGTGCCAGCAGCTCCCCCCGGGGGACCAGGACCCAGTACTTC. This encodes CASSSPRGTRTQYF.

This clone was detected only once. The rearrangement uses TRBV15 and TRBJ1-4; D is perhaps TRBD1 (6 bases). Germline V lookup: CDR1 LNHNV, CDR2 YYDKDF (reference sequence). V shed 5 bases and J shed 7 bases, with 17 bases lying between them. The length of the CDR3 is 15 residues. CDR3 protein: CATSSSGGGGEKLFF. The CDR3 region has the DNA TGTGCCACCAGCTCCTCTGGGGGAGGGGGTGAAAAACTGTTTTTT.

This rearrangement joins TRBV5-1 to TRBJ2-2; TRBD2 is a possible D gene (6 bases). The V and J ends lost 8 bases and 4 bases respectively, with 18 bases between them. This CDR3 has 15 amino acids. CDR1 and CDR2 (germline): SGHRS, YFSETQ. CDR3 amino acids: CASSSLATTTGELFF. The DNA for the CDR3 is TGCGCCAGTTCATCTCTAGCGACCACCACCGGGGAGCTGTTTTTT. Using reference TRBV5-1 and TRBJ2-2 for the parts outside the CDR3, the full variable domain is KAGVTQTPRYLIKTRGQQVTLSCSPISGHRSVSWYQQTPGQGLQFLFEYFSETQRNKGNFPGRFSGRQFSNSRSEMNVSTLELGDSALYLCASSSLATTTGELFFGEGSRLTVL.

The CDR3 spells CASSIGQGGNSPLHF. The CDR3 nucleotides read TGCGCCAGCAGCATAGGACAGGGGGGCAATTCACCCCTCCACTTT. V gene TRBV5-1 combines with J gene TRBJ1-6, with TRBD1 identical over 10 bases. The CDR3 totals 15 residues. Per the germline V gene, CDR1 is SGHRS and CDR2 is YFSETQ. The junction had 5 bases not matched to a gene; V was cut back by 4 bases and J by 7 bases.

The chain employs TRBV2 and TRBJ2-5; D unresolved. Per the germline V gene, CDR1 is SNHLY and CDR2 is FYNNEI. The CDR3 consists of 13 residues. V lost 4 bases to trimming and J lost 1 base, with 7 bases between them. The CDR3 nucleotides read TGTGCCAGCAGTGTAAACACCCAAGAGACCCAGTACTTC. It specifies CASSVNTQETQYF.

CDR3 bases: TGTGCCAGCAGCTTCCGACGGGGAGGGACTGAAGCTTTCTTT. Its translation: CASSFRRGGTEAFF. The chain combines TRBV7-2 with TRBJ1-1; D gene ambiguous. V shed 3 bases and J shed 5 bases, with 13 bases lying between them. The germline V gene encodes CDR1 SGHTA and CDR2 FQGNSA. The CDR3 has 14 amino acids.

The chain recombines TRBV3-1 (or the pseudogene TRBV3-2) with TRBJ2-7; D is perhaps TRBD1 (6 bases). Germline V CDR1 and CDR2: LGHDT, YNNKEL (reference sequence). V shed 3 bases and J shed 9 bases, with 9 bases lying between them. The CDR3 is 11 residues long. The DNA of the CDR3 is TGTGCCAGCAGCCAGGGCAGGGGGCAGTACTTC. This sequence encodes CASSQGRGQYF.

CDR3 in amino acids: CASSESQGTNEKLFF. The CDR3 nucleotides read TGCGCCAGCAGTGAGTCTCAGGGAACTAATGAAAAACTGTTTTTT. The rearrangement joins TRBV10-2 to TRBJ1-4, with D tentatively TRBD1 (5 bases). The CDR3 consists of 15 residues. Germline values: CDR1 WSHSY, CDR2 SAAADI. The V gene lost 0 bases and the J gene lost 1 base, with 6 bases spanning the gap.

The chain joins TRBV23-1 to TRBJ2-7, with a possible D match to TRBD1 (5 bases). TRBV23-1 carries the ORF label, with uncertain function. The V gene lost 7 bases and the J gene lost 2 bases, with 27 bases spanning the gap. The CDR3 loop spans 18 amino acids. The CDR3 sequence is CASTTQVDRWVSPYEQYF. CDR3 nucleotide sequence: TGCGCCAGCACCACACAGGTGGATCGGTGGGTTTCCCCCTACGAGCAGTACTTC.

The V gene is TRBV9, the J gene TRBJ2-5, with 12 bases aligning to TRBD1. V shed 2 bases, J shed 4 bases, and the junction held 3 bases outside the gene matches. Germline values: CDR1 SGDLS, CDR2 YYNGEE. This CDR3 comprises 15 residues. The CDR3 region is CASSVGTGGRETQYF. The CDR3 DNA follows: TGTGCCAGCAGCGTGGGGACAGGGGGCCGAGAGACCCAGTACTTC.

The J gene is TRBJ2-1, the V gene TRBV2; TRBD2 is a possible D gene (6 bases). The V gene lost 5 bases and the J gene lost 6 bases, with 17 bases spanning the gap. The CDR3 totals 15 residues. Germline loops: CDR1 SNHLY, CDR2 FYNNEI. The DNA for the CDR3 is TGTGCCAGCAGTACTTCCGGGACGGAGGGCAATGAGCAGTTCTTC. Its translation: CASSTSGTEGNEQFF.

This chain links TRBV3-1 (or the pseudogene TRBV3-2) with TRBJ1-2; the match to TRBD1 covers 8 bases. V trimming: 8 bases; J trimming: 4 bases; junction bases outside the gene matches: 6. In germline, CDR1 is LGHDT, CDR2 YNNKEL (reference sequence). This CDR3 comprises 13 residues. The chain's CDR3 is CASGTGASYGYTF. The CDR3 DNA reads as TGTGCCAGCGGGACAGGAGCATCCTATGGCTACACCTTC.

The chain carries TRBV11-2 and TRBJ2-1; D might be TRBD2 (5 bases). V lost 0 bases and J lost 0, with 9 bases in between. The CDR3 totals 16 residues. Germline V CDR1 and CDR2: SGHAT, FQNNGV. CDR3 amino acids: CASSLDTGSSYNEQFF. The CDR3 region has the DNA TGTGCCAGCAGCTTAGATACTGGGAGCTCCTACAATGAGCAGTTCTTC.

This chain joins TRBV5-1 and TRBJ2-2; the match to TRBD2 covers 7 bases. Germline values: CDR1 SGHRS, CDR2 YFSETQ. Trimming removed 4 bases from V and 1 base from J; junction bases left unmatched: 4. This CDR3 contains 15 residues. CDR3 DNA: TGCGCCAGCAGCCCTGGGACTATGAACACCGGGGAGCTGTTTTTT. Its translation: CASSPGTMNTGELFF.